This TCR beta chain appears in the sequencing data of a study of lymphopenia after photon versus proton radiotherapy. Assay: immunoSEQ multiplex PCR; the TCRdb copy retains only in-frame clones and omits some. Found here are tens of thousands of clones, around four fifths of them singletons; the top ten hold around 21%. Study outcomes and limitations: Proton therapy kept repertoires fairly stable, unlike photons, which gained effector/memory cells. After the lymphocyte nadir, photon-treated repertoires showed oligoclonal expansion, especially of CD8+ Temra cells.

As concerns this clone: Its antigen is still unknown.

Unmatched junction bases numbered 8, after V lost 3 bases and J lost 2 bases. This CDR3 region has 16 residues. Germline V gene sequence: CDR1 MNHNS, CDR2 SASEGT. The rearrangement uses TRBV6-1 and TRBJ2-3, with 7 bases identical to TRBD2. Specimen: peripheral blood, collected from a patient treated with proton-based radiotherapy. This receptor was identified in a woman in her 70s with pancreatic cancer. The CDR3 DNA sequence: TGTGCCAGCAGTGATGAGGCGGGAGCGCTCACAGATACGCAGTATTTT. It is translated as CASSDEAGALTDTQYF.